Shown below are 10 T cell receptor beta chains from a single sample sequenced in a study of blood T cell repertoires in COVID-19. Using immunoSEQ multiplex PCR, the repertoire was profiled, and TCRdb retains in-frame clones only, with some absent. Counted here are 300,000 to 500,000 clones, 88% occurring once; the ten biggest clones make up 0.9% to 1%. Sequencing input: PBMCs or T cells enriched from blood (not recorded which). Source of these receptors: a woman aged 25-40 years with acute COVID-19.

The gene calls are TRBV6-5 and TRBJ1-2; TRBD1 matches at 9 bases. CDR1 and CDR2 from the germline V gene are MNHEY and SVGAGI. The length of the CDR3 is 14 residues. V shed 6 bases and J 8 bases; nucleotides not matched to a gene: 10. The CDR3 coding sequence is TGTGCCAGCAGCCGAAAACAGGGGGCCGACGGCTACACCTTC. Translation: CASSRKQGADGYTF.

The CDR3 reads CASSPRLAGVYEQYF. DNA of the CDR3: TGTGCCAGCAGTCCCCGATTAGCGGGGGTCTACGAGCAGTACTTC. The chain carries TRBV27 and TRBJ2-7, with 9 bases aligning to TRBD2. In germline, CDR1 is MNHEY, CDR2 SMNVEV (reference sequence). CDR3 length: 15 amino acids. V lost 5 bases to trimming and J lost 3 bases; unmatched junction nucleotides: 8.

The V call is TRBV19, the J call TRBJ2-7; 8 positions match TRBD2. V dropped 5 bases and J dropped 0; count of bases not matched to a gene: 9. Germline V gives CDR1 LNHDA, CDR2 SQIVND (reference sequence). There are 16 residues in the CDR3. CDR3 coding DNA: TGTGCCAGTAGTCACCAAATAGCGGGGAGCTCCTACGAGCAGTACTTC. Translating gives CASSHQIAGSSYEQYF. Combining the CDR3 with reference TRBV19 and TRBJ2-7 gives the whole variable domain DGGITQSPKYLFRKEGQNVTLSCEQNLNHDAMYWYRQDPGQGLRLIYYSQIVNDFQKGDIAEGYSVSREKKESFPLTVTSAQKNPTAFYLCASSHQIAGSSYEQYFGPGTRLTVT.

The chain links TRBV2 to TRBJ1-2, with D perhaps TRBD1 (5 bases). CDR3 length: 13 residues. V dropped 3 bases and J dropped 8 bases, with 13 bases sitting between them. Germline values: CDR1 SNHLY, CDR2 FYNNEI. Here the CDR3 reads CASSDPGLEGYTF. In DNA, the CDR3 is TGTGCCAGCAGTGACCCGGGACTCGAGGGCTACACCTTC.

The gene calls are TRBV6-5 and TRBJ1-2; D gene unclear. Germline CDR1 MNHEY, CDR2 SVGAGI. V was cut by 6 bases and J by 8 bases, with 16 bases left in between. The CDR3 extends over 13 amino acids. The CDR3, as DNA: TGTGCCAGCAGCCCCGAGGGAGTTCGAGGCTACACCTTC. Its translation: CASSPEGVRGYTF.

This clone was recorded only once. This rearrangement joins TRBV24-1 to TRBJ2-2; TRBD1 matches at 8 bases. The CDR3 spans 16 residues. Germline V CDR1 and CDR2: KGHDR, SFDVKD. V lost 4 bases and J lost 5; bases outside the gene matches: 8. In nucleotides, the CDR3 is TGTGCCACCAGTGACTCCACCGACAGGGGAACCGGGGAGCTGTTTTTT. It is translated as CATSDSTDRGTGELFF.

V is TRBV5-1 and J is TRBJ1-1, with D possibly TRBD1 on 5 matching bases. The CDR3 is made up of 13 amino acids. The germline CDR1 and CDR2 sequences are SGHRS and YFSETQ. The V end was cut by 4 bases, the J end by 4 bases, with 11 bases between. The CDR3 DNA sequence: TGCGCCAGCAGCCCTCGGGGGGGCACTGAAGCTTTCTTT. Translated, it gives CASSPRGGTEAFF.

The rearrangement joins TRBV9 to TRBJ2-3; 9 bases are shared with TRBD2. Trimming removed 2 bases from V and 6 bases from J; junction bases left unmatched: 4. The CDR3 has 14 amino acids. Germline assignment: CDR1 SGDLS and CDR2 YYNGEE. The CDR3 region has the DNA TGTGCCAGCAGCGTTAGCGGGGGCGGGGATACGCAGTATTTT. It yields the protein CASSVSGGGDTQYF.

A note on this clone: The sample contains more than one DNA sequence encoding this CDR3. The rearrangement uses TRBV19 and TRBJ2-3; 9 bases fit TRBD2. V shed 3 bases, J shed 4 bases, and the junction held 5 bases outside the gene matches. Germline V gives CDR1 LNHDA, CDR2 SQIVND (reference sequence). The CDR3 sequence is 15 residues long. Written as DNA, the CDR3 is TGTGCCAGTAGTATCGGTAGCGGGGGTGCAGATACGCAGTATTTT. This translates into CASSIGSGGADTQYF. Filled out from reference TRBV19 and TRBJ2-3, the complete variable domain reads DGGITQSPKYLFRKEGQNVTLSCEQNLNHDAMYWYRQDPGQGLRLIYYSQIVNDFQKGDIAEGYSVSREKKESFPLTVTSAQKNPTAFYLCASSIGSGGADTQYFGPGTRLTVL.

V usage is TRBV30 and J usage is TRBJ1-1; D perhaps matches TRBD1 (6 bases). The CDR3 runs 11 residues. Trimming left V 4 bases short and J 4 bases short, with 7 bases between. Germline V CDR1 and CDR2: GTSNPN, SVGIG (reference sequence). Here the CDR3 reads CAWNRVTEAFF. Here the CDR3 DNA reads TGTGCCTGGAACAGGGTCACTGAAGCTTTCTTT.